This entry is about one T cell receptor beta chain. Its target antigen remains unknown. The cohort comprised some 730 healthy bone marrow donors. Cohort members were all nominally healthy when sampled, although unrecorded immune exposures were likely present. The donor was CMV seropositive and was included in the group of around 300 seropositive cohort members. Each donor provided a peripheral blood sample, and peripheral blood mononuclear cells were used for TCR beta sequencing. Genomic DNA was extracted from the blood cell samples with the Qiagen DNeasy Blood Extraction Kit. The sample is drawn from a study of cytomegalovirus exposure and HLA in healthy donors (dated by TCRdb to about 2017). For the wider study: In an earlier analysis of some 550 of the donors, around 290 Gb of sequence data and some 120 million unique TCR beta sequences from 180 million or so T cells were reported. An early release that covered about 600 HLA-typed donors contained about 300 gigabases of sequencing data and approximately 85 million unique TCR sequences. Of the 398 genotyped donors, about 80% fell in the genetic ancestry cluster associated with self-reported Caucasian donors. The study aimed to test whether cataloging public T cell receptors could reveal signatures of past pathogen exposure. The T cell repertoires of 666 subjects were profiled by immunosequencing and related to cytomegalovirus serostatus. Along with the roughly 670-subject first cohort, a separate validation cohort of approximately 110 different subjects was used. To predict cytomegalovirus infection status, the study combined high-throughput TCR immunosequencing, statistical association of individual TCRs with disease status, and machine learning. A later analysis re-analyzed previously published TCR beta repertoires from roughly 690 donors and added high-resolution HLA genotyping to study TCR occurrence patterns. Rather than drawing on any new phenotypic data, the later analysis identified candidate immune exposures from TCR beta sequences and the way those sequences occurred across donors. An earlier analysis of 587 of the donors used high-throughput TCR beta sequencing to judge whether each TCR beta V gene segment behaved as functional or pseudogenic. Donor age, sex, ethnicity and CMV serostatus were compiled together with the repertoire data. Genome-wide SNP genotypes for about three fifths of the roughly 670 donors were used in a later genetic analysis, which treated that subset as a discovery cohort. Every discovery cohort repertoire had been produced on one sequencing platform. HLA typing included class I and class II loci at four-digit resolution. The number of typed donors differed by locus: roughly 629-640 for A, B, C, DRB1 and DQB1; about 520 for DQA1; 606 for DPA1; and 400 to 480 for DPB1. Several DR-DQ haplotypes were handled as single units for association and clustering because linkage in the cohort was strong. Among around 400 genotyped donors of the cohort, an average of around 250,000 unique TCR beta nucleotide sequences was sequenced per donor, of which approximately 19% were non-productive. General study outcomes and caveats: In a later analysis, the rate of TCR association differed among HLA loci, with DRB1 alleles having the most associated TCRs and HLA-C alleles having the fewest. Because counts were too low, roughly 18 rarely observed V segments, including chromosome 9 orphons, were left out of the earlier analysis of approximately 500 of the donors. A total of roughly 160 TCR beta chains were listed by the study as associated with cytomegalovirus. A later analysis found that most CMV-associated TCR beta chains appeared HLA-restricted, with HLA associations seemingly driven largely by CMV exposure. Because some donors lacked HLA typing at each locus, the association tests relied only on the typed subset. Compared with the roughly 700-donor mean, donors in an Asian-associated ancestry cluster had fewer N-insertions in productive TCRs, according to a later genetic analysis. A cluster of highly shared sequence variants was judged likely to represent a technical artifact of the sequencing pipeline. A later analysis associated 15,000 to 20,000 TCR beta sequences with specific HLA alleles at a false discovery rate of 0.05. According to the authors, the approach could potentially be generalized to other disease states and immunological phenotypes. A further reported finding was that TCR beta sequences accurately predicted the HLA-A and HLA-B alleles for most subjects in the first cohort. Only TCR beta chains were sequenced in this cohort, and the absence of alpha or paired-chain data limited detectable features. In a later genetic analysis, a missense DCLRE1C variant was associated with V-gene and J-gene trimming of TCR beta chains, and the association was replicated in an independent cohort. In both the original and validation cohorts, the classifier was reported to diagnose cytomegalovirus status with high specificity and sensitivity. Assigning TCR associations to individual alleles was difficult when HLA alleles, especially DR and DQ, strongly co-occurred. An earlier analysis of 587 of the donors showed that most TCR beta V segments appeared in productive rearrangements either about 87% or about 30% of the time, which broadly matched IMGT annotations. Three of the identified cytomegalovirus-associated TCR beta chains were confirmed in vitro to be specific for cytomegalovirus antigens. Correlated functional status among segregating V segments might reflect linkage disequilibrium, but an unknown experimental factor could not be ruled out. Some IMGT-functional V segments, including TRBV6-2 and TRBV6-3, could not be distinguished by the 87-base-pair reads and were therefore excluded. Across donors, most TCR sequences were observed very rarely, whereas some public TCRs were present in many individuals. In a later analysis, HLA-associated TCR beta chains showed more clonal expansion and lower generation probabilities than non-associated chains that were equally common. A later analysis reported that several top co-occurrence clusters appeared linked to parvovirus B19, influenza, CMV and Epstein-Barr virus. The presence/absence analyses assumed that sequencing depth was roughly uniform across donors, and that assumption may not be true. CMV serostatus was the only immune exposure information available for the cohort.

The junction carries 15 bases between V and J, which are trimmed by 1 base and 5 bases respectively. Its CDR3 holds 16 amino acids, cysteine through phenylalanine. Of the read, only the CDR3 DNA is kept; its 48 bases are in frame from base 1. Looking up the germline V gene (reference sequence) yields CDR1 MNHEY and CDR2 SMNVEV. Libraries came from the immunoSEQ multiplex PCR assay. The multiplex PCR relied on a mix of 60 forward primers for TCR Vbeta segments and 13 reverse primers for TCR Jbeta segments. A multiplex PCR assay on genomic DNA amplified the CDR3 region of rearranged TCR beta genes. On the Illumina HiSeq System, the amplified TCR beta libraries were sequenced as 87-base-pair reads. Per the authors' processing: A later analysis tallied around 80 million unique TCR beta chains across the approximately 670 repertoires, and about 12 million of those chains were shared by two or more donors. A nearest-neighbor algorithm error-corrected the raw reads and collapsed the reads into unique sequences, merging closely related sequences to remove PCR and sequencing errors. To assign V, D and J gene segments, CDR3 sequences were aligned to IMGT reference sequences. For a sequence to be retained, a match of at least six nucleotides to both a V gene segment and a J gene segment was required. Rearrangements were classified as productive when the CDR3 lacked stop codons and remained in frame with V and J, and all other rearrangements were classified as non-productive. Following IMGT convention, CDR3 was defined as the stretch from the second conserved V-encoded cysteine up to the conserved J-encoded phenylalanine. In an earlier analysis of some 550 of the donors, sequences lacking an unambiguous match to a single V gene segment were excluded. In an earlier analysis of around 590 of the donors, a V segment was called functional when productive rearrangements were above 56.7%, and segregating when the standard deviation between donors exceeded 5%. To diagnose cytomegalovirus status from the catalog of TCR beta chain sequences, a statistical classification framework was built. In a later analysis, TCR nucleotide sequences were compared against IMGT/GENE-DB human TR gene sequences so that V and J genes could be assigned. The TCRdist pipeline was used in a later analysis to assign CDR3 sequences and most-parsimonious VDJ recombination scenarios. A later analysis defined each TCR beta chain by its CDR3 amino acid sequence plus V-gene family, and excluded reads lacking a unique V-gene family. As a way to deal with suspected cross-contamination and a sequencing artifact, a later analysis dropped 592 nucleotide sequences that were highly shared and had low generation probability. For each public chain, a later analysis derived a clonal expansion index from normalized ranks of inferred template counts within each repertoire. Generation probabilities in a later analysis came from a VDJ recombination model fitted to out-of-frame rearrangements, and those results were checked against IGoR. Hypergeometric tests were used in a later analysis to score TCR-TCR, TCR-HLA and TCR-CMV co-occurrence, with a repertoire-size bias correction applied to the TCR pairs. To estimate false discovery rates, a later analysis permuted the HLA or CMV assignments 20 times. In a later analysis, co-occurring TCRs were grouped with DBSCAN, and TCRdist sequence similarity was added when clustering was performed within HLA-allele-positive subsets. For co-occurrence clustering, repertoires with fewer than 30,000 or more than 120,000 public chains were excluded, along with about five repertoires with anomalous nucleotide sharing. Sourced from immuneACCESS, this table was stored by TCRdb with only in-frame sequences that have V and J called. A share of the clones is absent; for the studies checked, an unresolved V gene accounts for under half, and the remainder has no known explanation. That table is the source of V, J and clone size, and D and trimming were worked out from the DNA. The sample's table lists a count of roughly 200,000 clones. The top ten clones comprise roughly 1.1% of the sample.

Sequencing input: PBMCs. This clonotype was obtained from a girl aged 2 to 9 in good health and CMV-seropositive. The chain joins TRBV27 to TRBJ1-5; perhaps TRBD1 is the D gene, with 6 bases matching. The DNA sequence is as follows: TGTGCCAGCAGTTTATATCCGCAGGGGCTAGATCAGCCCCAGCATTTT. This translates into CASSLYPQGLDQPQHF.